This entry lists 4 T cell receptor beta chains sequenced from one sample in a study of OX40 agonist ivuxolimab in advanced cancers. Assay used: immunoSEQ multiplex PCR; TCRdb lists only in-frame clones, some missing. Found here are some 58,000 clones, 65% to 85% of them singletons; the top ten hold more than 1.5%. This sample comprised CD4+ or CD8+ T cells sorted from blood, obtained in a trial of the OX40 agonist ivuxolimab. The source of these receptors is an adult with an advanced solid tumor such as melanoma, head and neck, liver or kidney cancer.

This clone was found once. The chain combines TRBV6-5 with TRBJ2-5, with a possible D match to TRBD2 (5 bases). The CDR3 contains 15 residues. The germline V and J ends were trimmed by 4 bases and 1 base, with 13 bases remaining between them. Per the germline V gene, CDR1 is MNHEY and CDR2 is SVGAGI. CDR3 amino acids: CASSSSRGPQETQYF. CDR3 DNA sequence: TGTGCCAGCAGTTCCTCCCGAGGGCCCCAAGAGACCCAGTACTTC.

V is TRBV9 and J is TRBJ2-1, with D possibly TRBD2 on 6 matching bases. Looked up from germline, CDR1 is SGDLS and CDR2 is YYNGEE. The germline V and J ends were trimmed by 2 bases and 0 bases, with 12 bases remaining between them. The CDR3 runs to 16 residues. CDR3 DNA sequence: TGTGCCAGCAGCGTTAATTCCGGGAGCTCCTACAATGAGCAGTTCTTC. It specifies CASSVNSGSSYNEQFF.

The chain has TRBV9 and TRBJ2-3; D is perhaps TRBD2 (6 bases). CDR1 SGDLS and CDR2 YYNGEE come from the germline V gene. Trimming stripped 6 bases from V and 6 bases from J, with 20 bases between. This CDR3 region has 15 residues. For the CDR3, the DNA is TGTGCCAGCACCCCGTTAGGGGAGGAGTACGATACGCAGTATTTT. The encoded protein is CASTPLGEEYDTQYF.

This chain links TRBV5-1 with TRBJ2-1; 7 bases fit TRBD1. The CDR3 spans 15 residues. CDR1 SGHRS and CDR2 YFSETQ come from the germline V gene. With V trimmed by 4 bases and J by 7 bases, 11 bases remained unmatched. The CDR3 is CASSRGQVQGNEQFF. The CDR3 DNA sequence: TGCGCCAGCAGCCGAGGACAGGTTCAGGGTAATGAGCAGTTCTTC. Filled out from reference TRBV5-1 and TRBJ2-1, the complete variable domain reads KAGVTQTPRYLIKTRGQQVTLSCSPISGHRSVSWYQQTPGQGLQFLFEYFSETQRNKGNFPGRFSGRQFSNSRSEMNVSTLELGDSALYLCASSRGQVQGNEQFFGPGTRLTVL.